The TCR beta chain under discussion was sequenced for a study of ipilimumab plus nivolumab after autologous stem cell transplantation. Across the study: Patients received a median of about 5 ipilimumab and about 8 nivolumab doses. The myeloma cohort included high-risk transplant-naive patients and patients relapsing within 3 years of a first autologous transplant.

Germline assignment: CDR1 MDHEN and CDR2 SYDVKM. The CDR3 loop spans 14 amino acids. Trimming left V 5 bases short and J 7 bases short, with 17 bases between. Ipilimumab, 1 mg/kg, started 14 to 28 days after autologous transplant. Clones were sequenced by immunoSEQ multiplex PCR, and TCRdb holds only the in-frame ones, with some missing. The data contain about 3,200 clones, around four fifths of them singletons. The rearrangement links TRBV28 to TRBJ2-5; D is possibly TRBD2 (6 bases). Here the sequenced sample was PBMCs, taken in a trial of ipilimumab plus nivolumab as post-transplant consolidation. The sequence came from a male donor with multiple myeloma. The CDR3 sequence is CASSLFGTSGTQYF. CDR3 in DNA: TGTGCCAGCAGTCTATTTGGGACTTCGGGGACCCAGTACTTC.